The 27 T cell receptor beta chains reported below all come from one sample, sequenced in a study of blood T cell repertoires in COVID-19. Sequencing used immunoSEQ multiplex PCR; TCRdb keeps in-frame clones, though not all of them. This sample yields about 160,000 clones, of which 85% to 95% are seen a single time; under 5% belongs to the top ten. The specimen was peripheral blood. These receptors all stem from a woman aged 45 to 65 with acute or convalescent COVID-19.

V and J are TRBV11-2 and TRBJ2-1; tentative D call: TRBD2 (6 bases). CDR1 SGHAT and CDR2 FQNNGV come from the germline V gene. This CDR3 comprises 13 residues. V was trimmed by 2 bases and J by 7 bases, leaving 9 bases between them. The CDR3 sequence is CASSLRLGNEQFF. The CDR3, as DNA: TGTGCCAGCAGCTTAAGACTAGGGAATGAGCAGTTCTTC.

This clone was seen a handful of times. The chain carries TRBV13 and TRBJ2-2, with no clear D. Germline CDR1 and CDR2: PRHDT and FYEKMQ (reference sequence). The CDR3 contains 15 residues. V dropped 1 base and J dropped 0 bases, with 6 bases sitting between them. The CDR3 protein is CASSLASTNTGELFF. The CDR3 DNA sequence: TGTGCCAGCAGCTTAGCCTCTACGAACACCGGGGAGCTGTTTTTT.

The rearrangement joins TRBV6-2 or TRBV6-3 to TRBJ1-2; D possibly corresponds to TRBD1 (6 bases). V was shortened by 2 bases and J by 4 bases, with 8 bases between the two germline ends. This CDR3 is 13 amino acids long. The germline V gene has CDR1 MNHEY and CDR2 SVGEGT. This chain's CDR3 is CASSYVRGYGYTF. CDR3 DNA sequence: TGTGCCAGCAGTTACGTCAGGGGCTATGGCTACACCTTC.

The chain links TRBV20-1 to TRBJ2-1, with D possibly being TRBD1 (6 bases). Germline-derived CDR1 and CDR2 are DFQATT and SNEGSKA (reference sequence). This CDR3 is 16 amino acids long. Trimming took 4 bases from V and 0 from J, leaving 16 bases between them. Written as DNA, the CDR3 is TGCAGTGCTACTGAGGGGCAGGGGATCTCCTACAATGAGCAGTTCTTC. It yields the protein CSATEGQGISYNEQFF.

This clone was seen only a few times. The rearrangement uses TRBV2 and TRBJ1-5; TRBD1 aligns across 8 bases. Germline V gives CDR1 SNHLY, CDR2 FYNNEI. The CDR3 is made up of 13 amino acids. The ends lost 6 bases at V and 2 bases at J; junction bases unmatched: 0. The CDR3 sequence is CASRGQGNQPQHF. In DNA form, the CDR3 reads TGTGCCAGCAGGGGACAGGGCAATCAGCCCCAGCATTTT.

The V call is TRBV28, the J call TRBJ2-7; TRBD1 matches at 9 bases. The CDR3 has 13 residues. Germline assignment: CDR1 MDHEN and CDR2 SYDVKM. After removal of 5 bases from V and 2 bases from J, the junction contained 1 base not matched to a gene. CDR3 amino acids: CASSNRGPYEQYF. The CDR3 coding sequence is TGTGCCAGCAGTAACAGGGGGCCCTACGAGCAGTACTTC.

The chain recombines TRBV7-2 with TRBJ1-5; 7 bases line up with TRBD1. This CDR3 spans 14 amino acids. With V trimmed by 5 bases and J by 7 bases, 8 bases remained unmatched. Looked up from germline, CDR1 is SGHTA and CDR2 is FQGNSA. CDR3 sequence reads: CASSVQGDGQPQHF. The CDR3 nucleotides read TGTGCCAGCAGCGTCCAGGGGGATGGCCAGCCCCAGCATTTT. Full variable domain (remainder filled in from reference TRBV7-2 and TRBJ1-5): GAGVSQSPSNKVTEKGKDVELRCDPISGHTALYWYRQSLGQGLEFLIYFQGNSAPDKSGLPSDRFSAERTGGSVSTLTIQRTQQEDSAVYLCASSVQGDGQPQHFGDGTRLSIL.

The V call is TRBV6-5, the J call TRBJ1-1; a possible D gene is TRBD1 (5 bases). Germline CDR1 is MNHEY and CDR2 is SVGAGI. The CDR3 runs 13 residues. V shed 5 bases and J shed 7 bases, with 14 bases lying between them. Here the CDR3 DNA reads TGTGCCAGCAGTATTTCCCGGGGGAGTGAAGCTTTCTTT. Amino acids: CASSISRGSEAFF.

The J gene is TRBJ1-6, the V gene TRBV30, with D perhaps TRBD1 (6 bases). This CDR3 has 17 residues. Germline V gives CDR1 GTSNPN, CDR2 SVGIG (reference sequence). The V and J ends lost 1 base and 10 bases respectively, with 23 bases between them. The CDR3 protein is CAWSAGTSGAKRSPLHF. CDR3 in DNA: TGTGCCTGGAGTGCAGGAACCTCAGGGGCCAAGAGATCACCCCTCCACTTT.

The chain joins TRBV19 to TRBJ2-1; 15 bases match TRBD2. The CDR3 covers 19 residues. J gave up 1 base and V 3 bases, and 7 bases lay outside the gene matches. Looked up from germline, CDR1 is LNHDA and CDR2 is SQIVND (reference sequence). The CDR3 region has the DNA TGTGCCAGTAGTATTGGGGGACTAGCGGGAGGAGTATCCTACAATGAGCAGTTCTTC. Its translation is CASSIGGLAGGVSYNEQFF.

This clone was observed a single time. The chain is built from TRBV3-1 (or the pseudogene TRBV3-2) and TRBJ1-2, with D uncertain. V was shortened by 0 bases and J by 0 bases, with 17 bases between the two germline ends. The CDR3 covers 18 residues. Germline values: CDR1 LGHDT, CDR2 YNNKEL (reference sequence). The CDR3 sequence is CASSQEWAGWVANYGYTF. The DNA of the CDR3 is TGTGCCAGCAGCCAAGAATGGGCAGGTTGGGTTGCTAACTATGGCTACACCTTC.

The chain links TRBV10-2 to TRBJ2-7, with D perhaps matching TRBD2 (5 bases). The CDR3 runs 12 residues. The germline V gene encodes CDR1 WSHSY and CDR2 SAAADI. Deletions cut 5 bases from V and 6 bases from J, with 11 bases between. The CDR3 coding sequence is TGCGCCAGCAGTCTACTAGGTGGCGAGCAGTACTTC. The encoded protein is CASSLLGGEQYF.

The chain carries TRBV30 and TRBJ2-5; unclear D gene. Germline V gene sequence: CDR1 GTSNPN, CDR2 SVGIG (reference sequence). This CDR3 is built from 11 residues. V was shortened by 2 bases and J by 7 bases, with 8 bases between the two germline ends. Here the CDR3 reads CAWSMAGTQYF. The CDR3 bases are TGTGCCTGGAGTATGGCTGGGACCCAGTACTTC. The whole variable domain, remainder taken from reference TRBV30 and TRBJ2-5, is SQTIHQWPATLVQPVGSPLSLECTVEGTSNPNLYWYRQAAGRGLQLLFYSVGIGQISSEVPQNLSASRPQDRQFILSSKKLLLSDSGFYLCAWSMAGTQYFGPGTRLLVL.

In its sample, this clone was seen once. J is TRBJ1-4 and V is TRBV4-2; 7 bases line up with TRBD1. The CDR3 runs to 16 residues. V lost 0 bases and J lost 4; bases outside the gene matches: 5. Per germline, CDR1 LGHNA and CDR2 YNFKEQ. In nucleotides, the CDR3 is TGTGCCAGCAGCCAAGACCCGGGACAGATTAATGAAAAACTGTTTTTT. Encoded protein: CASSQDPGQINEKLFF.

The genes are TRBV5-8 and TRBJ2-7, with 7 bases fitting TRBD2. This CDR3 has 15 residues. Germline V gene lookup returns CDR1 SGHTS and CDR2 YDEGEE. The junction had 10 bases not matched to a gene; V was cut back by 3 bases and J by 4 bases. CDR3 loop: CASSSPGLTVYEQYF. CDR3 DNA sequence: TGTGCCAGCAGCTCGCCGGGACTAACAGTATACGAGCAGTACTTC.

J is TRBJ1-1 and V is TRBV6-1; maybe TRBD1 (5 bases). The CDR3 sequence is 13 residues long. Germline V gene sequence: CDR1 MNHNS, CDR2 SASEGT. V gave up 0 bases and J gave up 7 bases, with 9 bases separating them. This chain's CDR3 is CASSEAGAFEAFF. The CDR3 DNA follows: TGTGCCAGCAGTGAAGCAGGGGCCTTTGAAGCTTTCTTT.

The chain recombines TRBV4-3 with TRBJ2-1; the match to TRBD1 covers 7 bases. The V segment lost 0 bases and the J segment 3 bases; nucleotides outside the gene matches: 5. The CDR3 totals 16 residues. The germline CDR1 and CDR2 sequences are LGHNA and YSLEER. This CDR3 is CASSQERGQRYNEQFF. CDR3 DNA sequence: TGCGCCAGCAGCCAAGAGAGGGGACAGCGCTACAATGAGCAGTTCTTC.

This rearrangement joins TRBV5-1 to TRBJ1-3; D is possibly TRBD1 (6 bases). CDR3 size: 16 residues. The germline CDR1 and CDR2 sequences are SGHRS and YFSETQ. V was shortened by 0 bases and J by 0 bases, with 10 bases between the two germline ends. The CDR3 DNA reads TGCGCCAGCAGCTTGGCCCCAGGGGACTCTGGAAACACCATATATTTT. Its translation is CASSLAPGDSGNTIYF.

The chain carries TRBV6-5 and TRBJ1-1; D remains unclear. Per germline, CDR1 MNHEY and CDR2 SVGAGI. The V end was cut by 10 bases, the J end by 0 bases, with 12 bases between. This CDR3 contains 13 residues. The chain's CDR3 is CATRVGVNTEAFF. In nucleotides, the CDR3 is TGTGCCACTCGAGTGGGAGTGAACACTGAAGCTTTCTTT.

J is TRBJ1-1 and V is TRBV4-3; no firm D call. Trimming left V 4 bases short and J 0 bases short, with 6 bases between. The CDR3 runs 13 residues. The germline CDR1 and CDR2 sequences are LGHNA and YSLEER. The CDR3 region is CASSPEMNTEAFF. The DNA for the CDR3 is TGCGCCAGCAGCCCCGAGATGAACACTGAAGCTTTCTTT.

This clone was picked up a small number of times. The chain is built from TRBV4-3 and TRBJ2-1; 12 nucleotides align to TRBD2. CDR3 length: 14 amino acids. The V segment lost 3 bases and the J segment 14 bases; nucleotides outside the gene matches: 8. Germline loops: CDR1 LGHNA, CDR2 YSLEER. The CDR3 reads CASSQDQTSGRKFF. The CDR3 nucleotides read TGCGCCAGCAGCCAGGACCAGACTAGCGGGAGAAAGTTCTTC.

The chain is built from TRBV5-1 and TRBJ2-5, with TRBD1 as a possible D gene (5 bases). The length of the CDR3 is 19 residues. From germline, CDR1 is SGHRS and CDR2 YFSETQ. Trimming took off 0 bases at V and 2 bases at J, with 23 bases between the two ends. CDR3 DNA sequence: TGCGCCAGCAGCTTGGCCAACGGGTTTGGCAGGGTGTGGCAAGAGACCCAGTACTTC. This translates into CASSLANGFGRVWQETQYF.

The DNA for the CDR3 is TGTGCCACCAGCAGTGGCAACAGGGGGGGTCCTGAAGCTTTCTTT. Its translation is CATSSGNRGGPEAFF. The genes are TRBV15 and TRBJ1-1, with 8 bases lining up with TRBD1. Germline CDR1 LNHNV, CDR2 YYDKDF (reference sequence). V lost 3 bases and J lost 6; bases outside the gene matches: 9. The CDR3 extends over 15 amino acids.

The V gene is TRBV5-4, the J gene TRBJ2-1, with TRBD2 matching 14 bases. Trimming removed 4 bases from V and 4 bases from J; junction bases left unmatched: 10. Germline loops: CDR1 SGHNT, CDR2 YYREEE (reference sequence). The CDR3 length is 18 residues. The CDR3 nucleotides read TGTGCCAGCAGCCCCAAAGGGACTAGCGGGAGAAATTACAATGAGCAGTTCTTC. It codes for CASSPKGTSGRNYNEQFF.

CDR3 nucleotides: TGTGCCAGTAGTAGCTTCCAGGTCAATAATTCACCCCTCCACTTT. Its protein is CASSSFQVNNSPLHF. The V gene is TRBV19, the J gene TRBJ1-6; D gene uncertain. Germline CDR1 reads LNHDA; CDR2 reads SQIVND (reference sequence). V was shortened by 4 bases and J by 5 bases, with 12 bases between the two germline ends. The CDR3 covers 15 residues.

This chain joins TRBV7-2 and TRBJ2-7; 10 bases line up with TRBD1. The trim removed 5 bases at V and 5 bases at J, leaving 9 bases unmatched. CDR3 length: 15 amino acids. In germline, CDR1 is SGHTA, CDR2 FQGNSA. The CDR3 reads CASSPPGTGADEQYF. The CDR3 DNA reads as TGTGCCAGCAGCCCACCAGGGACAGGGGCCGACGAGCAGTACTTC.

The J gene is TRBJ2-7, the V gene TRBV5-1; the match to TRBD2 covers 7 bases. From germline, CDR1 is SGHRS and CDR2 YFSETQ. Germline trimming cut 0 bases from V and 5 bases from J; bases unmatched to any gene: 5. The CDR3 length is 14 residues. The CDR3 is CASSLVAGVHEQYF. CDR3 in DNA: TGCGCCAGCAGCTTGGTGGCGGGGGTCCACGAGCAGTACTTC.